These T cell receptor beta chains were read from a single sample in a study of molecular identifiers for immune sequencing clone quantification. TCRdb ran MiXCR on the PCR reads and lists one entry per CDR3 protein. This sample carries about 640,000 distinct CDR3 sequences, about 20% of them seen once, and the ten largest clones take approximately 0.9%. The specimen sequenced was naive CD8+ T cells from blood, with Jurkat cell RNA spiked in. The receptors shown here come from a human donor in good health. Some libraries in this study had Jurkat cell RNA spiked in. The CDR3 runs from the conserved cysteine through the conserved F or W. Each record gives: CDR3 protein, CDR3 DNA, D gene, V gene, J gene, clone size. A D gene is named only where the DNA matches it firmly. Expanded clones get a size class; other rows say once, few or many, or leave the size out.

CASSEVLSRSPDTQYF	TGTGCCAGTAGTGAGGTCCTTTCGAGGAGTCCAGATACGCAGTATTTT	-	TRBV2	TRBJ2-3	once
CATERDRGYEQYF	TGTGCCACTGAAAGGGACAGGGGCTACGAGCAGTACTTC	TRBD1	TRBV5-4	TRBJ2-7	many
CVSSEAGGSGGYYEQYF	TGTGTCAGCAGTGAAGCCGGGGGTAGCGGGGGATACTACGAGCAGTACTTC	TRBD2	TRBV6-1	TRBJ2-7	-
CASSLLENYGYTF	TGTGCCAGCAGCTTATTAGAAAACTATGGCTACACCTTC	-	TRBV13	TRBJ1-2	few
CASSTFISSNQPQHF	TGTGCCAGTAGTACCTTCATTTCGAGCAATCAGCCCCAGCATTTT	-	TRBV19	TRBJ1-5	many
CATSSAHSLAKNIQYF	TGTGCCACCAGCAGTGCCCACAGCCTAGCCAAAAACATTCAGTACTTC	-	TRBV15	TRBJ2-4	many
CSASLRLAGVVETQHF	TGCAGTGCTAGCCTCAGACTAGCGGGGGTTGTTGAGACCCAGCACTTC	TRBD2	TRBV20-1	TRBJ2-5	few
CASSTSSGQETRYF	TGTGCCAGCAGCACATCTAGCGGACAAGAGACCCGGTACTTC	TRBD2	TRBV12-3/TRBV12-4	TRBJ2-5	-
CAWSVLGRDTQYF	TGTGCCTGGAGTGTACTAGGGAGAGATACGCAGTATTTT	-	TRBV30	TRBJ2-3	many
CASSSSSRGDTEAFF	TGTGCCAGCAGCTCCTCTTCACGGGGGGACACTGAAGCTTTCTTT	-	TRBV7-9	TRBJ1-1	many
CASSLETGPFYGYTF	TGTGCCAGCAGCTTAGAAACAGGCCCTTTCTATGGCTACACCTTC	-	TRBV13	TRBJ1-2	many
CTSSQRGRRGMNTGELFF	TGTACCAGCAGCCAAAGGGGCAGGCGGGGGATGAACACCGGGGAGCTGTTTTTT	-	TRBV21-1	TRBJ2-2	-
CASSPVQLNSYEQYF	TGTGCCAGCAGCCCGGTCCAGTTGAACTCCTACGAGCAGTACTTC	-	TRBV7-9	TRBJ2-7	many
CASSPVPGKGEQCF	TGTGCCAGCAGTCCGGTTCCAGGGAAAGGCGAGCAGTGCTTC	-	TRBV12-3/TRBV12-4	TRBJ2-7	once
CASSTTRGQGAGTEAFF	TGTGCCAGTAGTACCACCAGGGGACAGGGGGCCGGTACTGAAGCTTTCTTT	TRBD1	TRBV19	TRBJ1-1	many
CASSAPSGRPQHF	TGTGCCAGCAGTGCTCCCTCCGGGCGGCCCCAGCATTTT	-	TRBV2	TRBJ1-5	many
CASSMGQGFYEQYF	TGTGCCAGTAGTATGGGACAGGGATTTTACGAGCAGTACTTC	TRBD1	TRBV19	TRBJ2-7	few
CASAGSLPETQYF	TGTGCCAGCGCGGGTTCTTTGCCAGAGACCCAGTACTTC	-	TRBV11-3	TRBJ2-5	-
CASSIGDRATPGELFF	TGTGCCAGTAGTATAGGTGACAGGGCAACCCCCGGGGAGCTGTTTTTT	TRBD1	TRBV19	TRBJ2-2	few
CASSGAGLYYEQYF	TGTGCCAGCAGCGGAGCAGGGCTGTACTACGAGCAGTACTTC	-	TRBV7-9	TRBJ2-7	-
CASGFGGSGANVLTF	TGTGCCAGCGGCTTCGGCGGTAGTGGGGCCAACGTCCTGACTTTC	-	TRBV5-6	TRBJ2-6	-
CAWSVIENTEAFF	TGTGCCTGGAGTGTAATCGAGAACACTGAAGCTTTCTTT	-	TRBV30	TRBJ1-1	few
CASSLDRSYTDTQYF	TGTGCCAGCAGCTTGGACAGGTCCTACACAGATACGCAGTATTTT	TRBD1	TRBV7-8	TRBJ2-3	many
CASSSDGTLHF	TGTGCCAGCAGCTCCGACGGGACCCTCCACTTT	-	TRBV7-6	TRBJ1-6	many
CASSLLTSGGVDTQYF	TGTGCCAGCAGTTTATTGACAAGCGGGGGAGTTGATACGCAGTATTTT	TRBD2	TRBV27	TRBJ2-3	-
CASSLRWGKTDTQYF	TGTGCCAGCAGTTTACGGTGGGGCAAGACAGATACGCAGTATTTT	-	TRBV12-3/TRBV12-4	TRBJ2-3	few
CSASIKGQRYSPLHF	TGCAGTGCTAGTATAAAGGGACAGAGATATTCACCCCTCCACTTT	TRBD1	TRBV20-1	TRBJ1-6	few
CASSLVGVGVEQYF	TGTGCCAGCAGCTTGGTGGGGGTAGGGGTCGAGCAGTACTTC	-	TRBV5-4	TRBJ2-7	-